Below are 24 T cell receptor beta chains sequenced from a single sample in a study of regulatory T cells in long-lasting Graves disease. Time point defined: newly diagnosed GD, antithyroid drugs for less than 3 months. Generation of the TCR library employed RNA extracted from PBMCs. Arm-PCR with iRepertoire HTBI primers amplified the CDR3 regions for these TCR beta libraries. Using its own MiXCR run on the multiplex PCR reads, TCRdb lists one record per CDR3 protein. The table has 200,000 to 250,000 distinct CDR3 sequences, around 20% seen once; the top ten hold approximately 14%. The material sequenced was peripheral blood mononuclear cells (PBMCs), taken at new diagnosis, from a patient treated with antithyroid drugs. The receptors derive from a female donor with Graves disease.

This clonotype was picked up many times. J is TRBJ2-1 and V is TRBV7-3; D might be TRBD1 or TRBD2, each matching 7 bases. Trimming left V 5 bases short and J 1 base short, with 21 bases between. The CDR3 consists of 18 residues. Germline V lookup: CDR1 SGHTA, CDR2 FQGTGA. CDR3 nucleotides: TGTGCCAGCAGCCTAAGGGGGGGACAGTCAGGATCCTACAATGAGCAGTTCTTC. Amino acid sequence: CASSLRGGQSGSYNEQFF.

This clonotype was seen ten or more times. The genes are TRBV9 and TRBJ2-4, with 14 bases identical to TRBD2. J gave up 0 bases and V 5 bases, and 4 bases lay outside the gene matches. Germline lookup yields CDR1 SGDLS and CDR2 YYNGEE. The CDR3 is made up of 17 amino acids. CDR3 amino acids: CASSRLAGGLAKNIQYF. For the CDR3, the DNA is TGTGCCAGCAGTCGACTAGCGGGGGGGCTAGCCAAAAACATTCAGTACTTC.

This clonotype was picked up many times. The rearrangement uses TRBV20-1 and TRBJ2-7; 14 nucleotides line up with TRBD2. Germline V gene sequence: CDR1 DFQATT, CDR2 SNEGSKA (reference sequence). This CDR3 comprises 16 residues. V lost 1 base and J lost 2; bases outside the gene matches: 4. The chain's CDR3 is CSARVVTSGRAYEQYF. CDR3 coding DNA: TGCAGTGCTAGAGTCGTGACTAGCGGGAGGGCCTACGAGCAGTACTTC.

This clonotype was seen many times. CDR3 protein: CASSSRTVSWGTEAFF. CDR3 coding DNA: TGTGCCAGCAGTTCGCGAACTGTCTCTTGGGGCACTGAAGCTTTCTTT. The chain combines TRBV6-5 with TRBJ1-1; D ambiguous. This CDR3 has 16 residues. Trimming pared 4 bases from V and 4 bases from J, leaving 19 bases between. Germline CDR1 MNHEY, CDR2 SVGAGI.

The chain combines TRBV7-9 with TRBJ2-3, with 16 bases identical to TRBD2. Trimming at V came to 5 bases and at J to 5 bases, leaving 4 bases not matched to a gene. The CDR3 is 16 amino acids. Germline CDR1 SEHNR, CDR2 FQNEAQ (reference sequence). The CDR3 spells CASSAGTSGRGDTQYF. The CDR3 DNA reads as TGTGCCAGCAGCGCCGGGACTAGCGGGAGGGGAGATACGCAGTATTTT.

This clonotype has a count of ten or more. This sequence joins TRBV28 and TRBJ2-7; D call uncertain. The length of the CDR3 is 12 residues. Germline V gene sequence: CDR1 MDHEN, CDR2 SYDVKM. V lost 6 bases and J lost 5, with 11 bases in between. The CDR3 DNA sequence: TGTGCCAGCAGCCGAGTGGTCGACGAGCAGTACTTC. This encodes CASSRVVDEQYF.

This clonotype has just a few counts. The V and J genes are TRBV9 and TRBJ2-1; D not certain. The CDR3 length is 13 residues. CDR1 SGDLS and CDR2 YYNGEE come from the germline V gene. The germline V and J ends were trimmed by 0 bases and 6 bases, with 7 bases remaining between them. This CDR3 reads CASSVAGGNEQFF. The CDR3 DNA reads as TGTGCCAGCAGCGTAGCAGGCGGCAATGAGCAGTTCTTC.

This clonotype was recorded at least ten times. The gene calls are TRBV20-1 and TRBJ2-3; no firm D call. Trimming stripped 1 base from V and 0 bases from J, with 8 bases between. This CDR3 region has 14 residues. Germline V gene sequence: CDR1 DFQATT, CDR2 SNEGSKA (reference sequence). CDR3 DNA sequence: TGCAGTGCTAGAGGTAGAACTAGCACAGATACGCAGTATTTT. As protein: CSARGRTSTDTQYF.

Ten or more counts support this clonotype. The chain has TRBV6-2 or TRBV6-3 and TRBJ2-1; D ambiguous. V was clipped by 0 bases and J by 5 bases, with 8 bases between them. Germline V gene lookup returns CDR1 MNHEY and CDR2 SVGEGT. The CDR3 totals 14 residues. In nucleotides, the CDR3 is TGTGCCAGCAGTTACTCGACCAGTGACAATGAGCAGTTCTTC. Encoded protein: CASSYSTSDNEQFF.

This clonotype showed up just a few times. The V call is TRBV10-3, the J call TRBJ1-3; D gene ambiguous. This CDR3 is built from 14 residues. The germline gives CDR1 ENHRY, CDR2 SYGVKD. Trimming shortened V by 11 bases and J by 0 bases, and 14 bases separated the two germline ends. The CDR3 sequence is CACKTTVSGNTIYF. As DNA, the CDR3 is TGTGCCTGCAAAACGACGGTCTCTGGAAACACCATATATTTT.

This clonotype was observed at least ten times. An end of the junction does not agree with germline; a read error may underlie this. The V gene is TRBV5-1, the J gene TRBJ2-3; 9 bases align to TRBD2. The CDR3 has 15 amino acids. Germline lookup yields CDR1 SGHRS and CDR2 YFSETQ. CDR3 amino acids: CASSPSGTGTDTQYF. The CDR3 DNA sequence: TGTGCCAGCAGCCCTAGCGGGACCGGCACAGATACGCAGTATTTT. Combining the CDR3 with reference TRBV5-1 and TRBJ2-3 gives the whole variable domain KAGVTQTPRYLIKTRGQQVTLSCSPISGHRSVSWYQQTPGQGLQFLFEYFSETQRNKGNFPGRFSGRQFSNSRSEMNVSTLELGDSALYLCASSPSGTGTDTQYFGPGTRLTVL.

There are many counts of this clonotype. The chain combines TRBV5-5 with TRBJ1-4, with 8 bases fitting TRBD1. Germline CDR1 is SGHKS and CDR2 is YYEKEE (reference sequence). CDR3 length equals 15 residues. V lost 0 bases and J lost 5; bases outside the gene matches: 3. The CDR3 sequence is CASSLGTGMNEKLFF. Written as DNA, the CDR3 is TGTGCCAGCAGCTTGGGGACAGGGATGAATGAAAAACTGTTTTTT.

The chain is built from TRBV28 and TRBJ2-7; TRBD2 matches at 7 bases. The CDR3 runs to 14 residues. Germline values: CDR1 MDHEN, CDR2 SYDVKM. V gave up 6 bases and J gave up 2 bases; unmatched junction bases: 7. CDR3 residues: CASSRGLVPYEQYF. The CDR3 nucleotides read TGTGCCAGCAGCCGCGGACTAGTACCCTACGAGCAGTACTTC.

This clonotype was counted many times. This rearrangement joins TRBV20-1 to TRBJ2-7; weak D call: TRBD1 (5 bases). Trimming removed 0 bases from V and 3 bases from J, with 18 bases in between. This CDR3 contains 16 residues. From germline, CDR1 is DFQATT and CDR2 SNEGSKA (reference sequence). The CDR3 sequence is CSARDLGQQGNYEQYF. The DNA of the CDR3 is TGCAGTGCTAGAGATCTTGGGCAGCAGGGCAACTACGAGCAGTACTTC.

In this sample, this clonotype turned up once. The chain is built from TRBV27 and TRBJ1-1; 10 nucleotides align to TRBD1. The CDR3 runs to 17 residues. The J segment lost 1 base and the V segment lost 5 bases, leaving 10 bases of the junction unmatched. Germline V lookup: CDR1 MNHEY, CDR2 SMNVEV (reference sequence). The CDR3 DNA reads TGTGCCAGCAGTGCCGCGACAGGGGGCGCACCGAACACTGAAGCTTTCTTT. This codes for CASSAATGGAPNTEAFF.

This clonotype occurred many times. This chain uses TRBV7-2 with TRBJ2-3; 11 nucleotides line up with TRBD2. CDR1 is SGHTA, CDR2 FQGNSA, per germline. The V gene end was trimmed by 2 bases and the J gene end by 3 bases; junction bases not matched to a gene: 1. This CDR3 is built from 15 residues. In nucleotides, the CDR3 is TGTGCCAGCAGCTTAATAGCGGGGGGGACAGATACGCAGTATTTT. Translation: CASSLIAGGTDTQYF.

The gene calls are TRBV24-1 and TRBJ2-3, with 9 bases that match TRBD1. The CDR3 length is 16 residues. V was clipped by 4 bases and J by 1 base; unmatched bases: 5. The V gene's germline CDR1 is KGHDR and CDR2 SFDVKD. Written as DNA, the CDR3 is TGTGCCACCAGTGACTACAGGGGGCTGGGCACAGATACGCAGTATTTT. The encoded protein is CATSDYRGLGTDTQYF.

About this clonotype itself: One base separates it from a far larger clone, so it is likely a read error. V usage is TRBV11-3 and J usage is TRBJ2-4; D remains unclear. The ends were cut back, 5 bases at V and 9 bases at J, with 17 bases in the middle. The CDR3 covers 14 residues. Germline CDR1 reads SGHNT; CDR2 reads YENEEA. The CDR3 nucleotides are TGTGCCAGCAGCACACCCGCCCAGAGGACCATTCAGTACTTC. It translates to CASSTPAQRTIQYF.

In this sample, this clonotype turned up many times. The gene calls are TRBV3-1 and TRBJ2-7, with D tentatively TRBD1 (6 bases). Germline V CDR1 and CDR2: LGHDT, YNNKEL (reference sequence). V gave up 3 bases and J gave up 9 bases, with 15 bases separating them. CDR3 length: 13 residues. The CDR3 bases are TGTGCCAGCAGCCACCTACAGGGTTGGGGGCAGTACTTC. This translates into CASSHLQGWGQYF.

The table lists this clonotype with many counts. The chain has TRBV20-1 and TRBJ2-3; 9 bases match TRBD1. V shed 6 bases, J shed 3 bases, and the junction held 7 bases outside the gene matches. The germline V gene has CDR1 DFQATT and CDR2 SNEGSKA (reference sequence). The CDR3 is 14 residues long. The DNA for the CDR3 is TGCAGTGCCGAACAGGGGGCAGGGACAGATACGCAGTATTTT. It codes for CSAEQGAGTDTQYF.

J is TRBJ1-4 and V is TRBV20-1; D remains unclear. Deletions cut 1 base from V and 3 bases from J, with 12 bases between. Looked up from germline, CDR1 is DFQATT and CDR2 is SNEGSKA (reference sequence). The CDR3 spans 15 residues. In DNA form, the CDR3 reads TGCAGTGCTAGAGGGGAGGAGGCGGCTAATGAAAAACTGTTTTTT. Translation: CSARGEEAANEKLFF.

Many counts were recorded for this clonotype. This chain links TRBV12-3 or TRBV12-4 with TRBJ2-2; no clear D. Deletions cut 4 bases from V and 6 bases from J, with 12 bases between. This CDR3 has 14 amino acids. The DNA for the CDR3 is TGTGCCAGCAGTTCCTATGACGGGCCCGGGGAGCTGTTTTTT. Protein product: CASSSYDGPGELFF.

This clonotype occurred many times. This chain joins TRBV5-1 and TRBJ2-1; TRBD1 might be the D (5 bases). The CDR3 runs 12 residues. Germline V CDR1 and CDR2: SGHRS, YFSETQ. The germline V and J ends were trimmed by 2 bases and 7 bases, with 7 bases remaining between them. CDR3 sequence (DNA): TGCGCCAGCAGCTTTCAGGGAAATGAGCAGTTCTTC. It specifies CASSFQGNEQFF.

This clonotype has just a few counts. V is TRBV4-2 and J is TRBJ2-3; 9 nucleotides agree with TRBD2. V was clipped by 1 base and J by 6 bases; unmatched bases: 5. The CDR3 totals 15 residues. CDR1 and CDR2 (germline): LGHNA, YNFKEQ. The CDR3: CASSQGLAGIDTQYF. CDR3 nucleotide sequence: TGTGCCAGCAGCCAAGGGCTAGCGGGGATCGATACGCAGTATTTT.